This entry concerns a single TCR beta chain. It has no known antigen specificity. No base qualities exist here, and no much larger clone lies one base off it. This entry belongs to a study of T-cell reconstitution after alpha-beta-depleted transplantation in children (dated by TCRdb to the mid-2010s). For context, the study as a whole: T-cell immune reconstitution after TCRalphabeta/CD19-depleted allogeneic hematopoietic cell transplantation in children was quantitatively tracked in the study by means of TCR repertoire profiling.

According to the study, the label for this sample's treatment or condition signals: allogeneic hematopoietic cell transplantation with graft depleted of TCRalphabeta T cells and CD19 B cells. The transplant recipients were children given TCRalphabeta/CD19-depleted allogeneic hematopoietic cell grafts. Study-wide conclusions, independent of this receptor: Over the following months the frequencies of hyperexpanded clones went down, and after one year T-cell counts and TCRbeta diversity were mostly credited to newly produced T cells. In some patients, the high TCRbeta diversity seen at day 60 was put down to recipient T cells and intrathymic progenitors that had survived conditioning. About two months after transplant, the apparently early recovery of alphabetaT-cell counts reportedly depended on just several hundred clones that had expanded rapidly and came from non-depleted graft cells.

The method was PCR. Sequencing was performed on an Illumina HiSeq 2500. TCR libraries were prepared with molecular barcoding, using unique molecular identifiers to normalize TCRbeta repertoire quantification. TCRdb reran the public reads through fastp at Q25 and MiXCR, keeping productive beta chains. Entries are consolidated by CDR3 protein sequence, retaining the most common genes and DNA. The sample includes 150,000 to 250,000 distinct CDR3 sequences, with 6.3% observed a single time. The leading ten clones occupy 4.5% to 5.5% of the sample. CDR1 and CDR2 are read off the germline V gene as SGHTA and FQGNSA. From the cysteine through the phenylalanine, the CDR3 covers 16 amino acids. Only CDR3 DNA remains: 48 bases, in frame from the first base. V lost 1 base and J lost 7 bases, and the count of bases not matched to a germline gene is 11.

This receptor was taken from a girl under three years old with combined immunodeficiency, due to receive a stem cell transplant. This chain is built from TRBV7-2 and TRBJ2-5; 8 junctional bases match TRBD2. The starting material was PBMCs, obtained before TCRalphabeta/CD19-depleted stem cell transplant. The DNA reads as follows: TGTGCCAGCAGCTTAGTGCGGGGGGCGGACGGGGGGACCCAGTACTTC. This translates into CASSLVRGADGGTQYF. Extended through the reference TRBV7-2 and TRBJ2-5 proteins, this CDR3 yields the full variable domain: GAGVSQSPSNKVTEKGKDVELRCDPISGHTALYWYRQSLGQGLEFLIYFQGNSAPDKSGLPSDRFSAERTGGSVSTLTIQRTQQEDSAVYLCASSLVRGADGGTQYFGPGTRLLVL.